The 22 T cell receptor beta chains listed next were all sequenced from one sample in a study of shared clonotypes between healthy human individuals. Clones were read by immunoSEQ multiplex PCR, and TCRdb kept only the in-frame ones, dropping some. This sample has millions of clones, with roughly 95% found just once. The sample taken for sequencing was naive CD4+ T cells sorted from blood. Subset denoted: CD45RA+ positively selected. The receptors here all came from a man in his late teens or twenties in good health.

The chain employs TRBV2 and TRBJ2-5, with D perhaps matching TRBD1 or TRBD2 (5 bases each). Germline assignment: CDR1 SNHLY and CDR2 FYNNEI. This CDR3 contains 15 residues. Trimming pared 4 bases from V and 5 bases from J, leaving 17 bases between. CDR3 region: CASSGESGQGETQYF. The CDR3, as DNA: TGTGCCAGCAGTGGAGAATCGGGGCAGGGTGAGACCCAGTACTTC.

With respect to this clone: The same CDR3 also results from other DNA sequences found in this sample. The rearrangement uses TRBV7-2 and TRBJ1-1, with unresolved D. Trimming took off 5 bases at V and 3 bases at J, with 4 bases between the two ends. Per the germline V gene, CDR1 is SGHTA and CDR2 is FQGNSA. This CDR3 is built from 11 residues. This chain's CDR3 is CASSLDTEAFF. The CDR3 DNA is TGTGCCAGCAGCCTTGACACTGAAGCTTTCTTT.

The J gene is TRBJ2-7, the V gene TRBV6-4; the D is unclear. V lost 6 bases and J 0 bases, leaving 15 bases between the germline ends. The CDR3 runs to 15 residues. Germline-derived CDR1 and CDR2 are MRHNA and SNTAGT. This CDR3 is CASRVEDGSSYEQYF. In DNA form, the CDR3 reads TGTGCCAGCAGAGTAGAGGACGGCAGCTCCTACGAGCAGTACTTC.

This clone was recorded at least ten times. In DNA form, the CDR3 reads TGTGCCAGTAGTACGACAGGGGGCGGGAACACTGAAGCTTTCTTT. It encodes CASSTTGGGNTEAFF. This chain joins TRBV19 and TRBJ1-1; 10 nucleotides agree with TRBD1. V dropped 4 bases and J dropped 1; count of bases not matched to a gene: 3. The CDR3 totals 15 residues. Germline loops: CDR1 LNHDA, CDR2 SQIVND (reference sequence).

V and J are TRBV6-4 and TRBJ2-3, with 7 bases matching TRBD2. The CDR3 is 15 amino acids. J lost 6 bases, V lost 6 bases, and 12 bases had no gene match. CDR1 is MRHNA, CDR2 SNTAGT, per germline. Here the CDR3 reads CASSQQSGAGDTQYF. The CDR3, as DNA: TGTGCCAGCAGCCAACAAAGCGGGGCAGGGGATACGCAGTATTTT.

The gene calls are TRBV7-2 and TRBJ1-3; no clear D gene. Germline CDR1 reads SGHTA; CDR2 reads FQGNSA. Trimming shortened V by 1 base and J by 0 bases, and 7 bases separated the two germline ends. CDR3 length equals 15 residues. CDR3: CASSLGFISGNTIYF. CDR3 nucleotides: TGTGCCAGCAGCTTAGGGTTTATCTCTGGAAACACCATATATTTT.

The gene calls are TRBV30 and TRBJ1-2, with TRBD1 identical over 7 bases. Germline V gives CDR1 GTSNPN, CDR2 SVGIG (reference sequence). Unmatched junction bases numbered 2, after V lost 5 bases and J lost 2 bases. The CDR3 loop spans 12 amino acids. The DNA for the CDR3 is TGTGCCTGGTTGGACAGGAACTATGGCTACACCTTC. It is translated as CAWLDRNYGYTF.

The chain links TRBV27 to TRBJ2-5; the D call may be TRBD1 or TRBD2 (6 bases each). Between the trimmed V and J ends, which lost 4 bases and 2 bases, there was a span of 14 bases. The germline V gene encodes CDR1 MNHEY and CDR2 SMNVEV (reference sequence). This CDR3 region has 15 residues. This CDR3 is CASSWSGGRQETQYF. In nucleotides, the CDR3 is TGTGCCAGCAGTTGGTCCGGGGGCCGGCAAGAGACCCAGTACTTC.

The gene calls are TRBV6-6 and TRBJ1-4; D unclear. This CDR3 has 14 residues. V was shortened by 8 bases and J by 6 bases, with 16 bases between the two germline ends. From germline, CDR1 is MNHNY and CDR2 SVGAGI (reference sequence). The DNA for the CDR3 is TGTGCCAGCCTAGACGTAAATGGCTATGAAAAACTGTTTTTT. Its protein is CASLDVNGYEKLFF.

This chain joins TRBV7-2 and TRBJ2-1; 9 bases map to TRBD1. Germline V lookup: CDR1 SGHTA, CDR2 FQGNSA. The CDR3 is 15 residues long. Trimming took 7 bases from V and 5 from J; bases not matched to a gene: 9. The chain's CDR3 is CASINDRGSHNEQFF. In nucleotides, the CDR3 is TGTGCCAGCATCAACGACAGGGGGAGTCACAATGAGCAGTTCTTC.

The J gene is TRBJ1-1, the V gene TRBV7-8, with 10 bases identical to TRBD1. The CDR3 extends over 15 amino acids. Trimming cost V 5 bases and J 6 bases; bases outside gene matches: 9. Germline lookup yields CDR1 SGHVS and CDR2 FQNEAQ. In nucleotides, the CDR3 is TGTGCCAGCAGCCCTTGGACAGGGGGAAATCCTGAAGCTTTCTTT. Residues: CASSPWTGGNPEAFF.

The V call is TRBV10-3, the J call TRBJ2-1, with a possible D match to TRBD2 (5 bases). This CDR3 is 14 amino acids long. From germline, CDR1 is ENHRY and CDR2 SYGVKD. Trimming removed 3 bases from V and 3 bases from J, with 9 bases in between. For the CDR3, the DNA is TGTGCCATCAGTGACGGACGGGGCTACAATGAGCAGTTCTTC. Translation: CAISDGRGYNEQFF.

The V gene is TRBV10-3, the J gene TRBJ2-7; the match to TRBD1 covers 8 bases. Trimming cost V 7 bases and J 2 bases; bases outside gene matches: 7. The CDR3 consists of 14 residues. Germline V CDR1 and CDR2: ENHRY, SYGVKD. The CDR3 spells CAINTGTGPYEQYF. CDR3 DNA: TGTGCCATCAACACCGGGACAGGACCCTACGAGCAGTACTTC.

The chain recombines TRBV6-1 with TRBJ1-2; TRBD1 agrees at 7 bases. Germline-derived CDR1 and CDR2 are MNHNS and SASEGT. With 7 bases clipped from V and 5 bases from J, the junction kept 4 bases outside the gene matches. CDR3 length: 12 residues. CDR3 residues: CASKGAGYGYTF. CDR3 DNA sequence: TGTGCCAGCAAGGGGGCGGGGTATGGCTACACCTTC.

This clone was picked up one time. CDR3 nucleotides: TGTGCCAGCAGCGCAGGGGAGTACTCTGGAAACACCATATATTTT. Translating it yields CASSAGEYSGNTIYF. The chain combines TRBV7-2 with TRBJ1-3, with D possibly TRBD1 on 6 matching bases. CDR1 and CDR2 (germline): SGHTA, FQGNSA. V lost 5 bases and J 0 bases, leaving 11 bases between the germline ends. CDR3 length: 15 amino acids. The full variable domain, its missing parts supplied by reference TRBV7-2 and TRBJ1-3, is GAGVSQSPSNKVTEKGKDVELRCDPISGHTALYWYRQSLGQGLEFLIYFQGNSAPDKSGLPSDRFSAERTGGSVSTLTIQRTQQEDSAVYLCASSAGEYSGNTIYFGEGSWLTVV.

The chain recombines TRBV11-2 with TRBJ2-4; the D is unclear. V was cut by 0 bases and J by 8 bases, with 17 bases left in between. In germline, CDR1 is SGHAT, CDR2 FQNNGV. The CDR3 covers 16 residues. The CDR3 nucleotides read TGTGCCAGCAGCTTAGATTCCGGGCAGGTGTTTCACATTCAGTACTTC. Translating it yields CASSLDSGQVFHIQYF.

The CDR3 DNA sequence: TGTGCCAGCAGCCCTGATGTCCGGGGCACCGGGGAGCTGTTTTTT. Translation: CASSPDVRGTGELFF. The chain recombines TRBV7-9 with TRBJ2-2, with D possibly TRBD2 on 5 matching bases. Germline-derived CDR1 and CDR2 are SEHNR and FQNEAQ (reference sequence). The CDR3 is made up of 15 amino acids. V was shortened by 5 bases and J by 4 bases, with 14 bases between the two germline ends.

The gene calls are TRBV9 and TRBJ1-5; D gene ambiguous. Trimming shortened V by 4 bases and J by 4 bases, and 18 bases separated the two germline ends. CDR3 length: 16 residues. Per the germline V gene, CDR1 is SGDLS and CDR2 is YYNGEE. In nucleotides, the CDR3 is TGTGCCAGCAGCCTAGGCTCCTCGACCGCGAATCAGCCCCAGCATTTT. The encoded protein is CASSLGSSTANQPQHF.

V usage is TRBV4-1 and J usage is TRBJ2-7; 8 bases map to TRBD1. This CDR3 has 14 amino acids. Germline V CDR1 and CDR2: MGHRA, YSYEKL. J was trimmed by 5 bases and V by 5 bases; bases with no gene match: 8. The CDR3 reads CASSDPDRAHEQYF. The CDR3 bases are TGCGCCAGCAGCGACCCGGACAGGGCACACGAGCAGTACTTC.

The chain couples TRBV15 to TRBJ2-3; 7 bases map to TRBD1. The trim removed 7 bases at V and 4 bases at J, leaving 2 bases unmatched. The CDR3 has 12 residues. CDR1 is LNHNV and CDR2 is YYDKDF in the germline V gene (reference sequence). The CDR3 nucleotides are TGTGCCACCAAAGGGGGCCCAGATACGCAGTATTTT. Its translation is CATKGGPDTQYF.

This clone showed up just once. J is TRBJ2-7 and V is TRBV10-2; possibly TRBD1 for D (5 bases). Deletions cut 6 bases from V and 0 bases from J, with 9 bases between. The germline CDR1 and CDR2 sequences are WSHSY and SAAADI. There are 13 residues in the CDR3. The CDR3 protein is CASRLGASYEQYF. The CDR3 DNA follows: TGCGCCAGCAGGTTAGGGGCCTCCTACGAGCAGTACTTC.

V is TRBV4-3 and J is TRBJ2-2; the D gene is possibly TRBD2 (6 bases). The CDR3 is 16 residues long. Germline lookup yields CDR1 LGHNA and CDR2 YSLEER. Deletions cut 0 bases from V and 7 bases from J, with 15 bases between. The DNA for the CDR3 is TGCGCCAGCAGCCAAGATAGCGGCGACCTGGGCGGGGAGCTGTTTTTT. Translated: CASSQDSGDLGGELFF.